This entry lists 28 T cell receptor beta chains sequenced from one sample in a study of T-cell reconstitution after alpha-beta-depleted transplantation in children (dated by TCRdb to 2016 to 2017). In the paper's terms, the treatment or condition label means: allogeneic hematopoietic cell transplantation with graft depleted of TCRalphabeta T cells and CD19 B cells. Receptors were amplified or captured by PCR. These reads were obtained on an Illumina HiSeq 2500. To normalize quantification of the TCRbeta repertoire, the TCR libraries were built with molecular barcoding that relied on unique molecular identifiers. TCRdb reprocessing: public reads trimmed at Q25 with fastp, clones called with MiXCR, in-frame beta chains kept. CDR3 protein sequences are deduplicated, and each keeps its most common genes and DNA. The sample table lists about 120,000 distinct CDR3 sequences, 10% to 13% of them with a count of one. Together, the top ten hold under 35% of the sample.

The material sequenced was PBMCs, taken before TCRalphabeta/CD19-depleted stem cell transplant. The receptors come from a boy aged 2 to 10 with acute lymphoblastic leukemia, due to receive a stem cell transplant.

This clonotype has at least ten counts. The chain has TRBV25-1 and TRBJ1-1; 7 bases agree with TRBD1. This CDR3 comprises 15 residues. Trimming took 0 bases from V and 3 from J; bases not matched to a gene: 4. Germline CDR1 reads MGHDK; CDR2 reads SYGVNS. The CDR3 here is CASSEYRGEDTEAFF. The CDR3 DNA reads TGTGCCAGCAGTGAATACAGGGGGGAGGACACTGAAGCTTTCTTT.

The gene calls are TRBV20-1 and TRBJ1-1; possibly TRBD1 for D (5 bases). V lost 5 bases to trimming and J lost 7 bases, with 14 bases between them. This CDR3 spans 12 amino acids. Germline CDR1 and CDR2: DFQATT and SNEGSKA (reference sequence). The DNA for the CDR3 is TGCAGTGCTGGAATAACAGGTCTTGAAGCTTTCTTT. It yields the protein CSAGITGLEAFF.

This clonotype was recorded at least ten times. The V call is TRBV20-1, the J call TRBJ2-7, with D hard to call. CDR3 length: 15 amino acids. Germline lookup yields CDR1 DFQATT and CDR2 SNEGSKA (reference sequence). The V and J ends lost 3 bases and 3 bases respectively, with 18 bases between them. The CDR3 loop reads CSASRPNRQNYEQYF. The CDR3 bases are TGCAGTGCTAGTCGGCCGAATCGCCAAAACTACGAGCAGTACTTC.

There are a few counts of this clonotype. This rearrangement joins TRBV10-2 to TRBJ2-1; 10 bases line up with TRBD2. After removal of 6 bases from V and 7 bases from J, the junction contained 9 bases not matched to a gene. This CDR3 contains 15 residues. Germline V gene sequence: CDR1 WSHSY, CDR2 SAAADI. CDR3 sequence: CASSRTSGVQNEQFF. CDR3 nucleotides: TGCGCCAGCAGCAGGACTAGCGGAGTACAAAATGAGCAGTTCTTC.

With regard to this clonotype: This sequence may be a read error, since a much larger clone differs from it by one base. The chain links TRBV7-9 to TRBJ2-7; 11 nucleotides line up with TRBD2. This CDR3 has 12 amino acids. Germline V lookup: CDR1 SEHNR, CDR2 FQNEAQ (reference sequence). This CDR3 reads CPSSLVAGGLYF. The CDR3 coding sequence is TGTCCCAGCAGCTTAGTAGCGGGAGGGCTGTACTTC.

Only one count was recorded for this clonotype. A clone one base away is much larger, so this may be a read error. The rearrangement links TRBV7-6 to TRBJ2-1, with D maybe TRBD2 (5 bases). Germline V lookup: CDR1 SGHVS, CDR2 FNYEAQ. The ends were cut back, 2 bases at V and 1 base at J, with 12 bases in the middle. CDR3 length: 16 residues. The DNA of the CDR3 is TGTGCCAGCAGCTTAAAAGTGGGAGTGTCCTACAATGAGCAGTTCTTC. Translation gives CASSLKVGVSYNEQFF. The whole variable domain, filled in from reference TRBV7-6 and TRBJ2-1, reads GAGVSQSPRYKVTKRGQDVALRCDPISGHVSLYWYRQALGQGPEFLTYFNYEAQQDKSGLPNDRFSAERPEGSISTLTIQRTEQRDSAMYRCASSLKVGVSYNEQFFGPGTRLTVL.

This clonotype was counted a few times. This rearrangement joins TRBV5-6 to TRBJ2-2; TRBD2 is a possible D gene (6 bases). The germline V gene has CDR1 SGHDT and CDR2 YYEEEE. CDR3 length: 17 amino acids. Trimming took off 0 bases at V and 6 bases at J, with 18 bases between the two ends. The CDR3 nucleotides read TGTGCCAGCAGCTTGGGGGGACTGAGGGGCTGGGCCGGGGAGCTGTTTTTT. Residues: CASSLGGLRGWAGELFF.

This clonotype has only a few counts. V is TRBV14 and J is TRBJ2-6; D possibly corresponds to TRBD2 (6 bases). CDR3 length: 15 residues. Germline V gene data show CDR1 as SGHDN and CDR2 as FVKESK. The germline V and J ends were trimmed by 5 bases and 6 bases, with 14 bases remaining between them. CDR3 in DNA: TGTGCCAGCAGCGACGGAGGGGTAACGGCCAACGTCCTGACTTTC. It yields the protein CASSDGGVTANVLTF.

Ten or more counts support this clonotype. J is TRBJ1-3 and V is TRBV12-3 or TRBV12-4, with 11 bases that match TRBD1. The CDR3 is 17 amino acids. V shed 3 bases, J shed 2 bases, and the junction held 6 bases outside the gene matches. For the CDR3, the DNA is TGTGCCAGCAGTTTCTGGACAGGGGGCTCTGCTGGAAACACCATATATTTT. Translated: CASSFWTGGSAGNTIYF.

J is TRBJ2-3 and V is TRBV12-3 or TRBV12-4; D possibly corresponds to TRBD1 (6 bases). V was trimmed by 0 bases and J by 2 bases, leaving 6 bases between them. There are 14 residues in the CDR3. The CDR3 nucleotides are TGTGCCAGCAGTTTAGCGGGACACACAGATACGCAGTATTTT. It translates to CASSLAGHTDTQYF.

In this sample, this clonotype turned up a few times. This chain links TRBV20-1 with TRBJ2-5; either TRBD1 or TRBD2 may fit D (7 bases each). V lost 3 bases and J lost 5, with 16 bases in between. CDR1 DFQATT and CDR2 SNEGSKA come from the germline V gene (reference sequence). This CDR3 is built from 14 residues. The CDR3 DNA reads TGCAGTGCTAGGAGCCAGGGGGGGCTGGAGACCCAGTACTTC. Translating gives CSARSQGGLETQYF.

This clonotype was seen a handful of times. This chain connects TRBV20-1 to TRBJ2-7; TRBD2 aligns across 8 bases. After removal of 1 base from V and 5 bases from J, the junction contained 16 bases not matched to a gene. The CDR3 covers 17 residues. Germline loops: CDR1 DFQATT, CDR2 SNEGSKA (reference sequence). In DNA, the CDR3 is TGCAGTGCTAGAGGGAGAGTGGGAGCGGGAGAAATCCACGAGCAGTACTTC. Protein sequence: CSARGRVGAGEIHEQYF.

The sample holds many counts of this clonotype. V usage is TRBV12-3 or TRBV12-4 and J usage is TRBJ2-2; D is uncertain. This CDR3 has 12 residues. Between the trimmed V and J ends, which lost 4 bases and 7 bases, there was a span of 7 bases. The CDR3 sequence is CASSWGHGELFF. The DNA of the CDR3 is TGTGCCAGCAGTTGGGGTCACGGGGAGCTGTTTTTT.

This clonotype was recorded at least ten times. J is TRBJ1-6 and V is TRBV18; D is undetermined. V was clipped by 5 bases and J by 8 bases, with 10 bases between them. CDR3 length: 13 residues. The V gene's germline CDR1 is KGHSH and CDR2 LQKENI. CDR3 residues: CASSSRRDSPLHF. CDR3 in DNA: TGTGCCAGCTCATCCCGACGGGATTCACCCCTCCACTTT.

This clonotype was detected a few times. The chain is built from TRBV5-1 and TRBJ2-7; D might be TRBD1 or TRBD2, each matching 5 bases. Between the trimmed V and J ends, which lost 4 bases and 0 bases, there was a span of 11 bases. Germline CDR1 reads SGHRS; CDR2 reads YFSETQ. This CDR3 has 14 residues. The CDR3 DNA is TGCGCCAGCAGCGACCGGGACCGCTCCTACGAGCAGTACTTC. Translation: CASSDRDRSYEQYF.

This clonotype was recorded at least ten times. This sequence joins TRBV6-5 and TRBJ1-6, with D possibly being TRBD1 (6 bases). V shed 0 bases and J shed 3 bases, with 9 bases lying between them. CDR1 is MNHEY, CDR2 SVGAGI, per germline. This CDR3 comprises 16 residues. CDR3 loop: CASSYSDRNYNSPLHF. CDR3 nucleotides: TGTGCCAGCAGTTACTCCGACAGGAACTATAATTCACCCCTCCACTTT.

This clonotype occurred many times. The chain combines TRBV27 with TRBJ2-3; the D gene could be TRBD1 or TRBD2 (5 bases each). Germline-derived CDR1 and CDR2 are MNHEY and SMNVEV (reference sequence). This CDR3 is built from 18 residues. V dropped 0 bases and J dropped 5 bases, with 21 bases sitting between them. CDR3 loop: CASSLSYPPGPSGDTQYF. The CDR3 DNA reads TGTGCCAGCAGTTTATCGTACCCCCCGGGACCCTCGGGAGATACGCAGTATTTT.

The sample holds many counts of this clonotype. V gene TRBV7-9 combines with J gene TRBJ2-1, with D perhaps assigned TRBD1 or TRBD2 (5 bases each). Trimming took 3 bases from V and 7 from J, leaving 31 bases between them. Germline CDR1 and CDR2: SEHNR and FQNEAQ (reference sequence). The CDR3 spans 20 residues. CDR3 region: CASSLRPTRITRGPGNEQFF. The CDR3 DNA is TGTGCCAGCAGCTTGCGCCCCACCCGCATCACTAGGGGACCAGGGAATGAGCAGTTCTTC.

The chain employs TRBV4-1 and TRBJ2-1; D ambiguous. This CDR3 is built from 18 residues. V lost 2 bases to trimming and J lost 4 bases, with 21 bases between them. Germline-derived CDR1 and CDR2 are MGHRA and YSYEKL. The CDR3 here is CASSQISHSRARYNEQFF. CDR3 bases: TGCGCCAGCAGCCAAATTAGCCATAGCCGCGCAAGATACAATGAGCAGTTCTTC.

This chain links TRBV7-9 with TRBJ2-4, with D hard to call. This CDR3 comprises 12 residues. Germline lookup yields CDR1 SEHNR and CDR2 FQNEAQ (reference sequence). V was shortened by 1 base and J by 9 bases, with 7 bases between the two germline ends. CDR3 sequence: CASSLGAPIQYF. The CDR3 bases are TGTGCCAGCAGCTTAGGGGCCCCCATTCAGTACTTC.

At least ten counts were recorded for this clonotype. This chain links TRBV5-1 with TRBJ2-3; 14 bases line up with TRBD2. CDR3 length: 16 residues. V was clipped by 4 bases and J by 6 bases; unmatched bases: 7. The germline V gene has CDR1 SGHRS and CDR2 YFSETQ. CDR3 bases: TGCGCCAGCAGCCCGGGACTAGCGGGAGTCGGGGATACGCAGTATTTT. Encoded protein: CASSPGLAGVGDTQYF.

This clonotype turned up a few times. The V call is TRBV5-1, the J call TRBJ1-5; D is unclear. V was trimmed by 1 base and J by 7 bases, leaving 12 bases between them. This CDR3 contains 14 residues. Germline CDR1 reads SGHRS; CDR2 reads YFSETQ. The CDR3 is CASSLRGDGQPQHF. CDR3 sequence (DNA): TGCGCCAGCAGCTTGCGGGGAGACGGGCAGCCCCAGCATTTT. Using reference TRBV5-1 and TRBJ1-5 for the parts outside the CDR3, the full variable domain is KAGVTQTPRYLIKTRGQQVTLSCSPISGHRSVSWYQQTPGQGLQFLFEYFSETQRNKGNFPGRFSGRQFSNSRSEMNVSTLELGDSALYLCASSLRGDGQPQHFGDGTRLSIL.

The J gene is TRBJ1-2, the V gene TRBV6-5, with TRBD1 matching 8 bases. This CDR3 comprises 18 residues. The germline V gene has CDR1 MNHEY and CDR2 SVGAGI. Trimming cost V 6 bases and J 1 base; bases outside gene matches: 16. The CDR3 DNA reads as TGTGCCAGCAGCCCCGACGTCCAGGGGGCCATCCTTAACTATGGCTACACCTTC. This codes for CASSPDVQGAILNYGYTF.

This clonotype was observed at least ten times. The chain employs TRBV12-3 or TRBV12-4 and TRBJ2-2; weak D call: TRBD2 (5 bases). The V gene lost 0 bases and the J gene lost 7 bases, with 6 bases spanning the gap. This CDR3 contains 13 residues. The CDR3 DNA sequence: TGTGCCAGCAGTTTAGCGAGGGTCGGGGAGCTGTTTTTT. This sequence encodes CASSLARVGELFF.

CDR3 sequence: CASSLGGFLGNTDTQYF. CDR3 nucleotide sequence: TGTGCCAGCAGCTTGGGGGGGTTTTTGGGAAACACAGATACGCAGTATTTT. The chain uses TRBV5-6 and TRBJ2-3, with D perhaps assigned TRBD1 or TRBD2 (5 bases each). Trimming removed 0 bases at V and 2 bases at J, with 16 bases between. Germline-derived CDR1 and CDR2 are SGHDT and YYEEEE. The CDR3 totals 17 residues.

This clonotype appeared once. The chain uses TRBV29-1 and TRBJ1-2; D is unclear. Germline CDR1 reads SQVTM; CDR2 reads ANQGSEA. The CDR3 is made up of 11 amino acids. V was trimmed by 7 bases and J by 7 bases, leaving 13 bases between them. CDR3 nucleotide sequence: TGCAGCGCCTCCCAGTACGCTGGCTACACCTTC. It encodes CSASQYAGYTF.

The chain has TRBV5-1 and TRBJ2-3; 7 bases are shared with TRBD2. CDR3 length: 13 amino acids. Germline values: CDR1 SGHRS, CDR2 YFSETQ. J lost 1 base, V lost 7 bases, and 3 bases had no gene match. CDR3: CASQRGGTDTQYF. The CDR3 DNA reads TGCGCCAGCCAGCGGGGAGGCACAGATACGCAGTATTTT.

As DNA, the CDR3 is TGTGCCAGCAGCTTCGACAGGGTCTACGAGCAGTACTTC. Encoded protein: CASSFDRVYEQYF. The chain joins TRBV7-9 to TRBJ2-7; TRBD1 matches at 7 bases. This CDR3 is built from 13 residues. Trimming at V came to 3 bases and at J to 3 bases, leaving 2 bases not matched to a gene. Germline-derived CDR1 and CDR2 are SEHNR and FQNEAQ (reference sequence).